The present TCR beta chain was sequenced within a study of OX40 agonist ivuxolimab in advanced cancers. The table came from immunoSEQ multiplex PCR; TCRdb's copy has only in-frame clones and leaves some out. The sample carries tens of thousands of clones, about 85% recorded once. The V gene lost 2 bases and the J gene lost 4 bases, with 13 bases spanning the gap. From germline, CDR1 is MRHNA and CDR2 SNTAGT. The CDR3 runs 15 residues. The material was CD4+ or CD8+ T cells sorted from blood, obtained in a trial of the OX40 agonist ivuxolimab. This rearrangement joins TRBV6-4 to TRBJ2-3; D tentatively reads TRBD1 or TRBD2 (5 bases each). This TCR was recovered from an adult with an advanced solid tumor such as melanoma, head and neck, liver or kidney cancer. The CDR3 loop is CASSDEAGRADTQYF. The CDR3 DNA is TGTGCCAGCAGTGACGAGGCAGGGCGGGCAGATACGCAGTATTTT.